This T cell receptor beta chain emerged from a study of shared clonotypes between healthy human individuals. Study-level background: Used for every donor were three CD4 naive, three CD4 memory, two CD8 naive and one CD8 memory plate.

The table came from immunoSEQ multiplex PCR; TCRdb's copy has only in-frame clones and leaves some out. The top ten clones hold 0.13% of a sample with millions of clones, around 95% of them seen once. Germline values: CDR1 SGHNT, CDR2 YYREEE (reference sequence). CDR3 size: 18 residues. J was trimmed by 0 bases and V by 6 bases; bases with no gene match: 15. Findings and limits, study-wide: Large sequencing depth failed to make sorted-subset sequencing complete, rarefaction showed.

With respect to this clone: What it binds is unknown.

The material sequenced was naive CD4+ T cells sorted from blood. Stated subset: CD45RA+ positively selected. The chain combines TRBV5-4 with TRBJ2-1, with 7 bases lining up with TRBD2. This sequence was found in a man between 18 and 35 years old in good health. Here the CDR3 reads CASNMGGGVTSSYNEQFF. The DNA of the CDR3 is TGTGCCAGCAACATGGGGGGAGGGGTAACTAGCTCCTACAATGAGCAGTTCTTC.